The 27 T cell receptor beta chains in this list originate from one sample, sequenced in a study of beta chain features in type 1 diabetes. Expressed TCRB transcripts got sequenced, as all isolated RNA was reverse transcribed. Measured with immunoSEQ multiplex PCR; TCRdb has only the in-frame clones, and not every one. Of tens of thousands of clones listed, roughly three fifths are singletons. Sequencing was performed on Tregs from blood. The source of these receptors is a woman aged 18-29 years in good health.

This rearrangement joins TRBV6-1 to TRBJ2-5; D remains ambiguous. Germline V gene lookup returns CDR1 MNHNS and CDR2 SASEGT. This CDR3 comprises 13 residues. V was pared by 6 bases and J by 0 bases, with 8 bases between. The CDR3 region has the DNA TGTGCCAGCAGCCTAACTCACCAAGAGACCCAGTACTTC. This translates into CASSLTHQETQYF.

This clone has more than one count but fewer than ten. The chain uses TRBV5-1 and TRBJ2-1; 11 bases fit TRBD2. The V gene end was trimmed by 2 bases and the J gene end by 4 bases; junction bases not matched to a gene: 17. Germline CDR1 and CDR2: SGHRS and YFSETQ. CDR3 length: 20 amino acids. The CDR3 DNA reads TGCGCCAGCAGCTTTTTCACGGGACTAGCGGTCCTGAAGGGGTACAATGAGCAGTTCTTC. This sequence encodes CASSFFTGLAVLKGYNEQFF.

This clone has just one count. V usage is TRBV7-2 and J usage is TRBJ1-4, with 8 bases aligning to TRBD1. Germline V gene lookup returns CDR1 SGHTA and CDR2 FQGNSA. CDR3 length: 15 residues. Germline trimming cut 5 bases from V and 6 bases from J; bases unmatched to any gene: 8. The CDR3 nucleotides read TGTGCCAGCAGCCCATTACAGGGGGTTGATGAAAAACTGTTTTTT. This codes for CASSPLQGVDEKLFF. Full variable domain (missing parts from reference TRBV7-2 and TRBJ1-4): GAGVSQSPSNKVTEKGKDVELRCDPISGHTALYWYRQSLGQGLEFLIYFQGNSAPDKSGLPSDRFSAERTGGSVSTLTIQRTQQEDSAVYLCASSPLQGVDEKLFFGSGTQLSVL.

The rearrangement joins TRBV25-1 to TRBJ1-4, with 8 bases lining up with TRBD1. CDR3 length: 16 amino acids. The V gene's germline CDR1 is MGHDK and CDR2 SYGVNS. Germline trimming cut 5 bases from V and 6 bases from J; bases unmatched to any gene: 11. The CDR3 protein is CASSNFAGGGYEKLFF. The CDR3 region has the DNA TGTGCCAGCAGTAACTTTGCAGGGGGCGGATATGAAAAACTGTTTTTT.

In its sample, this clone was seen once. J is TRBJ1-2 and V is TRBV7-9, with D possibly matching TRBD1 (6 bases). This CDR3 comprises 14 residues. The germline CDR1 and CDR2 sequences are SEHNR and FQNEAQ (reference sequence). Between the trimmed V and J ends, which lost 1 base and 3 bases, there was a span of 9 bases. The CDR3 sequence: CASSLGQEYYGYTF. CDR3 sequence (DNA): TGTGCCAGCAGCTTAGGACAGGAATACTATGGCTACACCTTC.

The J gene is TRBJ1-2, the V gene TRBV5-5; D remains unclear. The CDR3 is 11 residues long. Trimming stripped 4 bases from V and 5 bases from J, with 6 bases between. Germline values: CDR1 SGHKS, CDR2 YYEKEE (reference sequence). The CDR3 is CASSPSYGYTF. The CDR3 DNA is TGTGCCAGCAGCCCGAGTTATGGCTACACCTTC. The full variable domain, with the rest looked up from reference TRBV5-5 and TRBJ1-2, is DAGVTQSPTHLIKTRGQQVTLRCSPISGHKSVSWYQQVLGQGPQFIFQYYEKEERGRGNFPDRFSARQFPNYSSELNVNALLLGDSALYLCASSPSYGYTFGSGTRLTVV.

J is TRBJ2-3 and V is TRBV19, with D possibly TRBD2 on 5 matching bases. CDR1 and CDR2 from the germline V gene are LNHDA and SQIVND (reference sequence). This CDR3 is built from 16 residues. Trimming removed 10 bases at V and 5 bases at J, with 25 bases between. CDR3 nucleotides: TGTGCCACTCATGCGCCGGGGTCGTTAGAGGGAGATACGCAGTATTTT. Amino acid sequence: CATHAPGSLEGDTQYF.

The table lists this clone with a few counts. The V gene is TRBV28, the J gene TRBJ2-7; 9 positions agree with TRBD1. Trimming took 7 bases from V and 2 from J; bases not matched to a gene: 3. Looked up from germline, CDR1 is MDHEN and CDR2 is SYDVKM. CDR3 length: 13 amino acids. The CDR3 is CASNRDRAYEQYF. Here the CDR3 DNA reads TGTGCCAGCAATAGGGACAGGGCCTACGAGCAGTACTTC.

The chain employs TRBV5-1 and TRBJ2-1; TRBD2 matches 7 bases. Germline V gene lookup returns CDR1 SGHRS and CDR2 YFSETQ. The CDR3 spans 16 residues. Germline trimming cut 1 base from V and 3 bases from J; bases unmatched to any gene: 7. For the CDR3, the DNA is TGCGCCAGCAGCTTGACGGGGCGGGAGTACTACAATGAGCAGTTCTTC. It is translated as CASSLTGREYYNEQFF. The variable domain in full, with the rest retrieved from reference TRBV5-1 and TRBJ2-1, is KAGVTQTPRYLIKTRGQQVTLSCSPISGHRSVSWYQQTPGQGLQFLFEYFSETQRNKGNFPGRFSGRQFSNSRSEMNVSTLELGDSALYLCASSLTGREYYNEQFFGPGTRLTVL.

This clone was observed once. This chain links TRBV14 with TRBJ2-7; D ambiguous. The CDR3 length is 13 residues. V was pared by 0 bases and J by 1 base, with 4 bases between. Germline V gives CDR1 SGHDN, CDR2 FVKESK. CDR3 loop: CASSQERSYEQYF. In nucleotides, the CDR3 is TGTGCCAGCAGCCAAGAGCGGTCCTACGAGCAGTACTTC.

The genes are TRBV19 and TRBJ1-5, with TRBD1 identical over 9 bases. V gave up 4 bases and J gave up 7 bases; unmatched junction bases: 11. Germline CDR1 LNHDA, CDR2 SQIVND (reference sequence). The CDR3 runs 16 residues. For the CDR3, the DNA is TGTGCCAGTAGTACAACTCCGGGACAGGGAAAGCAGCCCCAGCATTTT. This sequence encodes CASSTTPGQGKQPQHF.

CDR3 in amino acids: CASSLDHSSYGYTF. The CDR3 region has the DNA TGTGCCAGCAGCTTAGATCACAGCTCCTATGGCTACACCTTC. V is TRBV7-2 and J is TRBJ1-2; unclear D gene. CDR1 and CDR2 from the germline V gene are SGHTA and FQGNSA. Trimming pared 1 base from V and 4 bases from J, leaving 10 bases between. The CDR3 has 14 residues.

This clone ranks as medium-sized. V usage is TRBV7-6 and J usage is TRBJ1-5, with TRBD1 identical over 7 bases. Per germline, CDR1 SGHVS and CDR2 FNYEAQ. The CDR3 has 15 amino acids. V shed 2 bases, J shed 0 bases, and the junction held 1 base outside the gene matches. In DNA, the CDR3 is TGTGCCAGCAGCTTAAGGACAGGTAGCAATCAGCCCCAGCATTTT. Residues: CASSLRTGSNQPQHF.

This clone was counted only a few times. The chain is built from TRBV18 and TRBJ2-2; D is undetermined. The CDR3 length is 17 residues. Looked up from germline, CDR1 is KGHSH and CDR2 is LQKENI. The ends were cut back, 0 bases at V and 3 bases at J, with 14 bases in the middle. The CDR3 DNA sequence: TGTGCCAGCTCACCACCCTCCAGACACTTGTACACCGGGGAGCTGTTTTTT. Amino acids: CASSPPSRHLYTGELFF.

V usage is TRBV18 and J usage is TRBJ2-5; D not resolved. This CDR3 is 13 amino acids long. The germline CDR1 and CDR2 sequences are KGHSH and LQKENI. Trimming took 3 bases from V and 2 from J, leaving 7 bases between them. DNA of the CDR3: TGTGCCAGCTCACCGGGCTCACAAGAGACCCAGTACTTC. Its protein is CASSPGSQETQYF.

The V gene is TRBV11-3, the J gene TRBJ2-5; 7 bases map to TRBD1. This CDR3 comprises 14 residues. V lost 2 bases and J lost 5; bases outside the gene matches: 5. Germline-derived CDR1 and CDR2 are SGHNT and YENEEA. In nucleotides, the CDR3 is TGTGCCAGCAGCTTATTAGGGGGCGCGGAGACCCAGTACTTC. This codes for CASSLLGGAETQYF.

The CDR3 spells CASSFSGRGPEAFF. As DNA, the CDR3 is TGCGCCAGCAGCTTTTCCGGCAGGGGGCCTGAAGCTTTCTTT. This sequence joins TRBV5-1 and TRBJ1-1, with TRBD1 matching 8 bases. This CDR3 is 14 amino acids long. The junction had 6 bases not matched to a gene; V was cut back by 2 bases and J by 6 bases. The germline gives CDR1 SGHRS, CDR2 YFSETQ.

The gene calls are TRBV2 and TRBJ1-2; D gene unclear. Trimming took off 6 bases at V and 0 bases at J, with 11 bases between the two ends. The CDR3 contains 14 residues. In germline, CDR1 is SNHLY, CDR2 FYNNEI. Here the CDR3 DNA reads TGTGCCAGCAGCGAGCTCGTAGCTAACTATGGCTACACCTTC. It is translated as CASSELVANYGYTF.

This chain links TRBV29-1 with TRBJ1-3; possibly TRBD1 for D (6 bases). The germline V and J ends were trimmed by 0 bases and 0 bases, with 18 bases remaining between them. CDR1 is SQVTM and CDR2 is ANQGSEA in the germline V gene. CDR3 length: 18 amino acids. For the CDR3, the DNA is TGCAGCGTTGAAGATCTGGTAGGGGGACCTTACTCTGGAAACACCATATATTTT. It is translated as CSVEDLVGGPYSGNTIYF.

This clone was picked up one time. The chain links TRBV7-2 to TRBJ2-7; tentatively, D is TRBD1 (6 bases). The V gene's germline CDR1 is SGHTA and CDR2 FQGNSA. The CDR3 loop spans 19 amino acids. V was clipped by 0 bases and J by 0 bases, with 21 bases between them. This CDR3 reads CASSLALTPGAAFSYEQYF. The DNA for the CDR3 is TGTGCCAGCAGCTTAGCTTTAACCCCAGGGGCCGCGTTCTCCTACGAGCAGTACTTC.

The CDR3 loop reads CAWSGPGKLFF. For the CDR3, the DNA is TGTGCCTGGAGTGGACCGGGAAAACTGTTTTTT. V gene TRBV30 combines with J gene TRBJ1-4; no definite D call. Germline CDR1 reads GTSNPN; CDR2 reads SVGIG (reference sequence). V was trimmed by 1 base and J by 10 bases, leaving 7 bases between them. The CDR3 extends over 11 amino acids.

The rearrangement uses TRBV5-1 and TRBJ2-7; D is possibly TRBD1 (5 bases). The V end was cut by 4 bases, the J end by 1 base, with 15 bases between. Germline-derived CDR1 and CDR2 are SGHRS and YFSETQ. The CDR3 has 15 amino acids. CDR3 sequence: CASSAGPTASYEQYF. The CDR3 nucleotides are TGCGCCAGCAGCGCAGGCCCGACAGCGTCCTACGAGCAGTACTTC.

The chain recombines TRBV9 with TRBJ1-5; a weak D match, TRBD1 (5 bases). The CDR3 sequence is 17 residues long. CDR1 SGDLS and CDR2 YYNGEE come from the germline V gene. The germline V and J ends were trimmed by 3 bases and 4 bases, with 20 bases remaining between them. CDR3 amino acids: CASSAGSGTLPNQPQHF. The CDR3 nucleotides are TGTGCCAGCAGCGCGGGGTCGGGGACTCTACCTAATCAGCCCCAGCATTTT.

The J gene is TRBJ2-7, the V gene TRBV6-1; 12 bases map to TRBD2. Germline CDR1 and CDR2: MNHNS and SASEGT. The CDR3 extends over 16 amino acids. J gave up 0 bases and V 4 bases, and 4 bases lay outside the gene matches. The CDR3 nucleotides read TGTGCCAGCAGTGGGACTAGCGGGACGGGCTCCTACGAGCAGTACTTC. Amino acid sequence: CASSGTSGTGSYEQYF.

This clone was seen a few times. The V call is TRBV5-1, the J call TRBJ1-5, with 9 bases aligning to TRBD1. The CDR3 covers 15 residues. V lost 4 bases to trimming and J lost 6 bases; unmatched junction nucleotides: 8. Looked up from germline, CDR1 is SGHRS and CDR2 is YFSETQ. CDR3 sequence: CASSLTGGGGQPQHF. Written as DNA, the CDR3 is TGCGCCAGCAGCCTCACAGGGGGCGGAGGTCAGCCCCAGCATTTT.

The chain has TRBV13 and TRBJ2-3; 13 bases match TRBD2. The CDR3 spans 16 residues. Germline V gives CDR1 PRHDT, CDR2 FYEKMQ (reference sequence). J lost 5 bases, V lost 5 bases, and 7 bases had no gene match. The CDR3: CASSPKTSGGLDTQYF. The CDR3 DNA sequence: TGTGCCAGCAGCCCCAAGACTAGCGGGGGGTTAGATACGCAGTATTTT.

This clone was detected once. The chain uses TRBV19 and TRBJ1-2; TRBD1 matches at 12 bases. V dropped 5 bases and J dropped 6; count of bases not matched to a gene: 7. Germline assignment: CDR1 LNHDA and CDR2 SQIVND (reference sequence). The CDR3 sequence is 15 residues long. The CDR3 DNA reads TGTGCCAGTAGTCCCGGGACAGGGGGCGCCCATGGCTACACCTTC. As protein: CASSPGTGGAHGYTF.